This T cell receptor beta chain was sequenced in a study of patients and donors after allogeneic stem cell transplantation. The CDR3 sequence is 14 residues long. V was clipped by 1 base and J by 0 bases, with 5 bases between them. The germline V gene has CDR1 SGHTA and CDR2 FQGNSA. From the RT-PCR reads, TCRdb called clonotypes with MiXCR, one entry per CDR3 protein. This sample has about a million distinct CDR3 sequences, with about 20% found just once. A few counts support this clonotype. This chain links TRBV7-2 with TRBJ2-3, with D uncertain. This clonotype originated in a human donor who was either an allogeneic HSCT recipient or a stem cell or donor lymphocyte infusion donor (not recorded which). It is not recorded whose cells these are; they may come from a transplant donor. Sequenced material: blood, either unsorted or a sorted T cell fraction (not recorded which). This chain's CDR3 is CASSLGWSTDTQYF. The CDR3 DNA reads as TGTGCCAGCAGCTTAGGCTGGAGCACAGATACGCAGTATTTT.